The TCR beta chain under discussion was sequenced for a study of B cell selection in AIRE deficiency. Germline-derived CDR1 and CDR2 are MDHEN and SYDVKM. CDR3 length: 12 amino acids. Turning to this clone: What it binds is unknown. A read error may account for a junction end that differs from germline.

The sorted conventional CD4 T cells were gated as CD4+CD127+. Healthy unrelated donors supplied the control samples. In the original processing: Conventional T cell pools: roughly 9.9x10^4 distinct patient, 13.4x10^4 donor TCRbeta sequences. Libraries were prepared by immunoSEQ multiplex PCR; TCRdb keeps only in-frame clonotypes and omits some of them. The V and J calls and clone size come from that table; D and trimming were worked out from the DNA. The sample shows roughly 24,000 clones, approximately 96% of them seen only once. Points from the study as a whole: Around 30% of healthy-shared Treg sequences were found among patient Tconv cells.

Sequencing was performed on CD4+CD127+ conventional T cells sorted from PBMCs. The V call is TRBV28, the J call TRBJ1-3, with D possibly being TRBD1 (5 bases). The TCR sequence derives from a human donor in good health. In DNA, the CDR3 is TGTGCCAGCAGTCAAAGTCGGGGGACCCAAAATTTT. It encodes CASSQSRGTQNF. The full variable domain, completed using reference TRBV28 and TRBJ1-3, is DVKVTQSSRYLVKRTGEKVFLECVQDMDHENMFWYRQDPGLGLRLIYFSYDVKMKEKGDIPEGYSVSREKKERFSLILESASTNQTSMYLCASSQSRGTQNFGEGSWLTVV.